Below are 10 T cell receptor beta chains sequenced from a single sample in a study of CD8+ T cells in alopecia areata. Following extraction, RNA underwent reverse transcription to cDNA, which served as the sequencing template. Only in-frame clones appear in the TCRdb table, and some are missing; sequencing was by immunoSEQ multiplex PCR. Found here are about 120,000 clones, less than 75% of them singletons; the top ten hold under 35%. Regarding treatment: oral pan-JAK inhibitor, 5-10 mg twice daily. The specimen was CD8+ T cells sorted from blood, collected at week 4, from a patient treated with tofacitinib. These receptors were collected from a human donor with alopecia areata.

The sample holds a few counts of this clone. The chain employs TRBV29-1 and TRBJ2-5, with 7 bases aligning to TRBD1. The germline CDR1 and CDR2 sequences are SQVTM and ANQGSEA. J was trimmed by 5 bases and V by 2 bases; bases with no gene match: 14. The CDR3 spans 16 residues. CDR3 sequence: CSVERFEEQGMETQYF. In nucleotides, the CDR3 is TGCAGCGTTGAACGATTCGAGGAACAGGGGATGGAGACCCAGTACTTC.

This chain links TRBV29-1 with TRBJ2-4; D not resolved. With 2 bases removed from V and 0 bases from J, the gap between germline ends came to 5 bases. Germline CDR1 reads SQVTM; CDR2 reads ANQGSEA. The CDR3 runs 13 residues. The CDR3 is CSVEILAKNIQYF. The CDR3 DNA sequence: TGCAGCGTTGAAATCCTAGCCAAAAACATTCAGTACTTC.

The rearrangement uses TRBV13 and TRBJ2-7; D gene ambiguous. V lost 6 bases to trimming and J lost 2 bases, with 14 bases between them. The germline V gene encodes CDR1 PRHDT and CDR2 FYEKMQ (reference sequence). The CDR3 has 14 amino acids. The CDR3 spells CASSLKASTYEQYF. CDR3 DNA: TGTGCCAGCAGTTTAAAAGCCAGCACCTACGAGCAGTACTTC.

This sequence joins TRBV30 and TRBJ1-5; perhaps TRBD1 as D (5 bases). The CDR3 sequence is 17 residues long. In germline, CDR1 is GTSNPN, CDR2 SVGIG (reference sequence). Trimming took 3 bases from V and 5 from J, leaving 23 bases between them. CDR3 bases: TGTGCCTGGAGCATGGAGGCGAGGGACTTAAGTCATCAGCCCCAGCATTTT. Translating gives CAWSMEARDLSHQPQHF.

This CDR3 is CSVEDGYQETQYF. In DNA, the CDR3 is TGCAGCGTTGAGGACGGGTACCAAGAGACCCAGTACTTC. The chain links TRBV29-1 to TRBJ2-5; D gene uncertain. The CDR3 covers 13 residues. Per the germline V gene, CDR1 is SQVTM and CDR2 is ANQGSEA. V gave up 3 bases and J gave up 0 bases, with 8 bases separating them.

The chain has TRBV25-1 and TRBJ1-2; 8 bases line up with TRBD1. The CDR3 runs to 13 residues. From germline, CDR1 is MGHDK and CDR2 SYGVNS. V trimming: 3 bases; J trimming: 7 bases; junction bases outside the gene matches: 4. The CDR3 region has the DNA TGTGCCAGCAGTGACTCCACAGGGGGTGGCTACACCTTC. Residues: CASSDSTGGGYTF.

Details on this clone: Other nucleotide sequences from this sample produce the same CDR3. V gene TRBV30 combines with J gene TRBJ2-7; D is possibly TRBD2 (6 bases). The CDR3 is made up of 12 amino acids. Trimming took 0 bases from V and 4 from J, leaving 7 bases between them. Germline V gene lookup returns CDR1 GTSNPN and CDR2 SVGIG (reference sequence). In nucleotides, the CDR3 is TGTGCCTGGAGTGTGGGGGGATACGAGCAGTACTTC. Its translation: CAWSVGGYEQYF.

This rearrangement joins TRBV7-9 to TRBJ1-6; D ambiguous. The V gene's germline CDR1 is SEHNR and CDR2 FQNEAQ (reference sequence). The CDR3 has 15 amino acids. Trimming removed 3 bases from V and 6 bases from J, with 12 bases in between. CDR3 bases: TGTGCCAGCAGCTTCTCCACGCGGATTAATTCACCCCTCCACTTT. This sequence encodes CASSFSTRINSPLHF.

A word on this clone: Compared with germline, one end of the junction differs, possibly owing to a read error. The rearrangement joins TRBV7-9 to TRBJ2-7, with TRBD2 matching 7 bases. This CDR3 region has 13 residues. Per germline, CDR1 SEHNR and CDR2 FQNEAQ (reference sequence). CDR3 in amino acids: CASSLAVGSEQYF. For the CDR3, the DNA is TGTGCCAGCAGCCTAGCGGTGGGTTCCGAGCAGTACTTC.

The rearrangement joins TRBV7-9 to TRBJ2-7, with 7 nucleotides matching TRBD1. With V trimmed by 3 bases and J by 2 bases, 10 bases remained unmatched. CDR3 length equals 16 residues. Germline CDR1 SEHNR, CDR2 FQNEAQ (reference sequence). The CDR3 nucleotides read TGTGCCAGCAGCTTCCTAGGGGGCTCCGACGCCTACGAGCAGTACTTC. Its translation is CASSFLGGSDAYEQYF.